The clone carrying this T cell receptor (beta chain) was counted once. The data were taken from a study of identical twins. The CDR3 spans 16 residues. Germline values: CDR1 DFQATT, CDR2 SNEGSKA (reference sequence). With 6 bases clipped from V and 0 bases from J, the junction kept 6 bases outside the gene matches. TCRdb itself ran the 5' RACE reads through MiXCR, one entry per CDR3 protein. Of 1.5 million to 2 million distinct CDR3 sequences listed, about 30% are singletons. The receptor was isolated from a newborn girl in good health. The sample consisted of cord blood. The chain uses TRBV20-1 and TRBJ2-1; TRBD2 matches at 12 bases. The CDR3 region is CSATGTSGFSYNEQFF. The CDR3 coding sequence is TGCAGTGCAACCGGGACTAGCGGGTTCTCCTACAATGAGCAGTTCTTC.